These 27 T cell receptor beta chains originate from one sample sequenced in a study of OX40 agonist ivuxolimab in advanced cancers. The table came from immunoSEQ multiplex PCR; TCRdb's copy has only in-frame clones and leaves some out. The sample consists of about 64,000 clones, roughly 84% of them appearing once. The sample in question was CD4+ or CD8+ T cells sorted from blood, obtained in a trial of the OX40 agonist ivuxolimab. The receptors were sampled from an adult with an advanced solid tumor such as melanoma, head and neck, liver or kidney cancer.

The chain has TRBV6-1 and TRBJ1-1; D not certain. Per the germline V gene, CDR1 is MNHNS and CDR2 is SASEGT. This CDR3 contains 14 residues. Trimming removed 7 bases at V and 1 base at J, with 13 bases between. CDR3 DNA sequence: TGTGCCAGCACCGACGGGGTGGCGAACACTGAAGCTTTCTTT. Its translation is CASTDGVANTEAFF.

The chain links TRBV28 to TRBJ1-1, with a tentative D call TRBD1 (6 bases). Germline values: CDR1 MDHEN, CDR2 SYDVKM. This CDR3 is 15 amino acids long. V was shortened by 5 bases and J by 3 bases, with 16 bases between the two germline ends. The CDR3 region is CASSTYREVDTEAFF. In DNA, the CDR3 is TGTGCCAGCAGTACTTACAGGGAAGTGGACACTGAAGCTTTCTTT.

V gene TRBV7-2 combines with J gene TRBJ1-1, with D perhaps matching TRBD1 (6 bases). Germline CDR1 reads SGHTA; CDR2 reads FQGNSA. The CDR3 runs 14 residues. The V and J ends lost 7 bases and 2 bases respectively, with 14 bases between them. In nucleotides, the CDR3 is TGTGCCAGCACCCAAACAGGGCTTAACACTGAAGCTTTCTTT. Translated, it gives CASTQTGLNTEAFF.

The chain uses TRBV6-5 and TRBJ2-5; TRBD2 aligns across 7 bases. J was trimmed by 4 bases and V by 6 bases; bases with no gene match: 11. The CDR3 runs to 15 residues. In germline, CDR1 is MNHEY, CDR2 SVGAGI. The CDR3, as DNA: TGTGCCAGCAGGGCAATAGGGTGGGGGGGAGAGACCCAGTACTTC. Protein: CASRAIGWGGETQYF.

The chain links TRBV5-1 to TRBJ1-5, with 12 bases matching TRBD1. Losses at the gene ends were 4 bases for V and 7 bases for J; bases not matched to a gene: 6. The germline V gene has CDR1 SGHRS and CDR2 YFSETQ. CDR3 size: 15 residues. In DNA, the CDR3 is TGCGCCAGCAGCCTGGGGACAGGGGGCTTGCAGCCCCAGCATTTT. Translating it yields CASSLGTGGLQPQHF.

This rearrangement joins TRBV18 to TRBJ1-1; D might be TRBD1 (6 bases). V was trimmed by 4 bases and J by 2 bases, leaving 17 bases between them. Germline assignment: CDR1 KGHSH and CDR2 LQKENI. CDR3 size: 16 residues. This CDR3 reads CASSLVRTAKNTEAFF. The CDR3, as DNA: TGTGCCAGCTCACTCGTGAGGACAGCTAAAAACACTGAAGCTTTCTTT.

The V call is TRBV7-7, the J call TRBJ2-3; D gene unclear. This CDR3 region has 14 residues. The V gene's germline CDR1 is SSHAT and CDR2 FNYEAQ (reference sequence). V lost 2 bases, J lost 2 bases, and 8 bases lay in between. CDR3 sequence (DNA): TGTGCCAGCAGCTTAAAATGGGACACAGATACGCAGTATTTT. It codes for CASSLKWDTDTQYF.

This chain uses TRBV5-1 with TRBJ2-1, with TRBD2 matching over 9 bases. V dropped 4 bases and J dropped 4; count of bases not matched to a gene: 6. The CDR3 is made up of 15 amino acids. Germline assignment: CDR1 SGHRS and CDR2 YFSETQ. The CDR3 loop reads CASSRAREGYNEQFF. The CDR3 coding sequence is TGCGCCAGCAGCCGGGCGCGGGAGGGTTACAATGAGCAGTTCTTC.

The chain combines TRBV19 with TRBJ2-7, with D hard to call. This CDR3 is 15 amino acids long. Trimming removed 1 base from V and 1 base from J, with 11 bases in between. Germline CDR1 and CDR2: LNHDA and SQIVND (reference sequence). This CDR3 reads CASSIAASPSYEQYF. CDR3 sequence (DNA): TGTGCCAGTAGTATAGCAGCCTCACCGTCCTACGAGCAGTACTTC.

The rearrangement joins TRBV30 to TRBJ2-7, with D possibly matching TRBD1 (6 bases). Germline V gene data show CDR1 as GTSNPN and CDR2 as SVGIG (reference sequence). The CDR3 totals 15 residues. Trimming took 0 bases from V and 2 from J, leaving 14 bases between them. As DNA, the CDR3 is TGTGCCTGGAGTGTAATTGGCAGGGGTCCCTACGAGCAGTACTTC. Amino acid sequence: CAWSVIGRGPYEQYF. The variable domain in full, completed from reference TRBV30 and TRBJ2-7, reads SQTIHQWPATLVQPVGSPLSLECTVEGTSNPNLYWYRQAAGRGLQLLFYSVGIGQISSEVPQNLSASRPQDRQFILSSKKLLLSDSGFYLCAWSVIGRGPYEQYFGPGTRLTVT.

The chain links TRBV6-5 to TRBJ1-2; the D is unclear. Trimming stripped 5 bases from V and 2 bases from J, with 15 bases between. The CDR3 runs 15 residues. The germline V gene encodes CDR1 MNHEY and CDR2 SVGAGI. DNA for the CDR3: TGTGCCAGCAGTACCGTAGGACGGACCAACTATGGCTACACCTTC. It yields the protein CASSTVGRTNYGYTF.

The genes are TRBV6-1 and TRBJ1-1; D uncertain. Between the trimmed V and J ends, which lost 2 bases and 6 bases, there was a span of 13 bases. The CDR3 spans 14 residues. The germline V gene encodes CDR1 MNHNS and CDR2 SASEGT. The CDR3 DNA reads as TGTGCCAGCAGTGAAAGACGGACCAGGCCTGAAGCTTTCTTT. Protein product: CASSERRTRPEAFF.

The V gene is TRBV5-1, the J gene TRBJ2-7; no clear D. CDR1 SGHRS and CDR2 YFSETQ come from the germline V gene. CDR3 size: 12 residues. The V end lost 2 bases, the J end lost 6 bases, and 9 bases lay between the germline ends. In DNA form, the CDR3 reads TGCGCCAGCAGCTTTAAGGGAACCGAGCAGTACTTC. Its protein is CASSFKGTEQYF.

The V call is TRBV9, the J call TRBJ1-1, with TRBD1 identical over 7 bases. Germline-derived CDR1 and CDR2 are SGDLS and YYNGEE. V was clipped by 1 base and J by 6 bases; unmatched bases: 3. The CDR3 contains 13 residues. Written as DNA, the CDR3 is TGTGCCAGCAGCGTAAAGGGGGCTGCTGAAGCTTTCTTT. It translates to CASSVKGAAEAFF.

The chain uses TRBV5-6 and TRBJ1-4; 7 bases are shared with TRBD1. The CDR3 has 15 amino acids. V gave up 4 bases and J gave up 4 bases; unmatched junction bases: 7. Germline V CDR1 and CDR2: SGHDT, YYEEEE. CDR3 coding DNA: TGTGCCAGCAGCGAAAACAGGGGAATTAATGAAAAACTGTTTTTT. This codes for CASSENRGINEKLFF.

The genes are TRBV18 and TRBJ1-1; 9 nucleotides match TRBD1. Per the germline V gene, CDR1 is KGHSH and CDR2 is LQKENI. Trimming at V came to 4 bases and at J to 11 bases, leaving 8 bases not matched to a gene. The CDR3 has 13 residues. The CDR3 DNA sequence: TGTGCCAGCTCACAAGACAGGGGGAGGGACGCTTTCTTT. It specifies CASSQDRGRDAFF.

V and J are TRBV18 and TRBJ2-1, with D perhaps TRBD2 (6 bases). Germline assignment: CDR1 KGHSH and CDR2 LQKENI. The CDR3 is 15 residues long. The V and J ends lost 3 bases and 2 bases respectively, with 11 bases between them. CDR3: CASSPRESTYNEQFF. Written as DNA, the CDR3 is TGTGCCAGCTCACCTCGGGAGAGTACCTACAATGAGCAGTTCTTC.

V usage is TRBV7-8 and J usage is TRBJ1-4, with 9 bases aligning to TRBD1. The germline CDR1 and CDR2 sequences are SGHVS and FQNEAQ. The J segment lost 3 bases and the V segment lost 5 bases, leaving 7 bases of the junction unmatched. The CDR3 sequence is 16 residues long. The CDR3 coding sequence is TGTGCCAGCAGCCTCAAAAACAGGGGGCCTAATGAAAAACTGTTTTTT. Its protein is CASSLKNRGPNEKLFF.

V gene TRBV18 combines with J gene TRBJ2-7; 12 bases agree with TRBD2. The V segment lost 6 bases and the J segment 2 bases; nucleotides outside the gene matches: 5. Germline V gene lookup returns CDR1 KGHSH and CDR2 LQKENI. The CDR3 length is 15 residues. The CDR3 spells CASSTSGGVAYEQYF. The DNA for the CDR3 is TGTGCCAGCTCGACTAGCGGGGGCGTCGCCTACGAGCAGTACTTC.

J is TRBJ1-3 and V is TRBV10-3; 10 bases align to TRBD1. Trimming took 7 bases from V and 0 from J; bases not matched to a gene: 12. CDR3 length: 18 residues. In germline, CDR1 is ENHRY, CDR2 SYGVKD. The CDR3 DNA follows: TGTGCCATCAAGAGGGGACAGGGGCCGGAATTCTCTGGAAACACCATATATTTT. The encoded protein is CAIKRGQGPEFSGNTIYF.

V and J are TRBV4-1 and TRBJ2-1; 14 bases agree with TRBD2. The CDR3 totals 20 residues. Germline lookup yields CDR1 MGHRA and CDR2 YSYEKL. The V segment lost 2 bases and the J segment 1 base; nucleotides outside the gene matches: 10. CDR3 in DNA: TGCGCCAGCAGCCAACCCGGGACTAGCGGGAGAGGGGGGTCCTACAATGAGCAGTTCTTC. Residues: CASSQPGTSGRGGSYNEQFF.

This clone has a handful of counts. This chain links TRBV19 with TRBJ1-5, with TRBD1 matching over 9 bases. Germline V gene sequence: CDR1 LNHDA, CDR2 SQIVND (reference sequence). V was pared by 4 bases and J by 2 bases, with 6 bases of the junction left unmatched. The CDR3 covers 16 residues. The CDR3 coding sequence is TGTGCCAGTAGTACAACAGGGGGCTTCGGCAATCAGCCCCAGCATTTT. It yields the protein CASSTTGGFGNQPQHF. The complete variable domain, with remaining parts taken from reference TRBV19 and TRBJ1-5, reads DGGITQSPKYLFRKEGQNVTLSCEQNLNHDAMYWYRQDPGQGLRLIYYSQIVNDFQKGDIAEGYSVSREKKESFPLTVTSAQKNPTAFYLCASSTTGGFGNQPQHFGDGTRLSIL.

The chain combines TRBV6-1 with TRBJ2-3, with D unclear. The germline V gene has CDR1 MNHNS and CDR2 SASEGT. The germline V and J ends were trimmed by 3 bases and 4 bases, with 11 bases remaining between them. The CDR3 has 14 residues. In DNA, the CDR3 is TGTGCCAGCAGTGATCGAGATATGGCAGATACGCAGTATTTT. Protein sequence: CASSDRDMADTQYF.

The CDR3 DNA reads as TGTGCCAGCAGCTGGGGCGGGTCAGGGGGTTCCTACGAGCAGTACTTC. Its protein is CASSWGGSGGSYEQYF. The chain is built from TRBV5-6 and TRBJ2-7; 7 bases agree with TRBD1. CDR1 is SGHDT and CDR2 is YYEEEE in the germline V gene. There are 16 residues in the CDR3. After removal of 3 bases from V and 1 base from J, the junction contained 10 bases not matched to a gene.

The chain employs TRBV5-1 and TRBJ2-6, with D unresolved. The CDR3 covers 17 residues. V lost 0 bases and J lost 1, with 11 bases in between. Germline CDR1 is SGHRS and CDR2 is YFSETQ. The CDR3: CASSLAGSPSGANVLTF. The CDR3 DNA sequence: TGCGCCAGCAGCTTGGCCGGGTCCCCTTCTGGGGCCAACGTCCTGACTTTC.

The chain is built from TRBV15 and TRBJ2-1, with D maybe TRBD2 (5 bases). Germline V CDR1 and CDR2: LNHNV, YYDKDF (reference sequence). The CDR3 spans 14 residues. V was shortened by 3 bases and J by 2 bases, with 8 bases between the two germline ends. The CDR3 sequence is CATSRTTPYNEQFF. The CDR3, as DNA: TGTGCCACCAGCAGGACTACGCCCTACAATGAGCAGTTCTTC.

V is TRBV9 and J is TRBJ2-5; TRBD2 is a possible D gene (6 bases). Germline CDR1 and CDR2: SGDLS and YYNGEE. V was trimmed by 4 bases and J by 2 bases, leaving 15 bases between them. The CDR3 is 15 residues long. DNA of the CDR3: TGTGCCAGCAGCCCCCGGACTAACCATCAAGAGACCCAGTACTTC. It codes for CASSPRTNHQETQYF. Variable domain in full (rest from reference TRBV9 and TRBJ2-5): DSGVTQTPKHLITATGQRVTLRCSPRSGDLSVYWYQQSLDQGLQFLIQYYNGEERAKGNILERFSAQQFPDLHSELNLSSLELGDSALYFCASSPRTNHQETQYFGPGTRLLVL.